This is a list of T cell receptor beta chains from one sample in a study of cytotoxic CD8 clonotypes in ibrutinib-treated CLL. TCRdb's table, derived via immunoSEQ multiplex PCR, lists solely in-frame clones and lacks some. The table includes around 130,000 clones, 84% detected once. Sequencing used PBMCs, obtained after 24 months of ibrutinib treatment. All receptors derive from a human donor with chronic lymphocytic leukemia. The CDR3 runs from the conserved cysteine through the conserved F or W. Fields, in order: CDR3 protein, CDR3 DNA, J gene, V gene, D gene, clone size. A D gene is named only where the DNA matches it firmly. Only part of the rows carry a size: once, few, many, or a class if the clone is expanded.

cdr3_aa: CASSLRDGPFFRRGDTQYF
cdr3_nt: TGTGCCAGCAGCTTGAGGGACGGACCCTTCTTTCGCAGGGGGGATACGCAGTATTTT
j_call: TRBJ2-3
v_call: TRBV7-2
d_call: TRBD1
clone_size: -

cdr3_aa: CASSSRSPLLSEQFF
cdr3_nt: TGTGCCAGCAGCAGTAGGTCCCCCCTATTAAGTGAGCAGTTCTTC
j_call: TRBJ2-1
v_call: TRBV7-9
d_call: -
clone_size: -

cdr3_aa: CASSPSDRGYTEAFF
cdr3_nt: TGTGCCAGCAGCCCCTCCGACAGGGGATACACTGAAGCTTTCTTT
j_call: TRBJ1-1
v_call: TRBV7-3
d_call: TRBD1
clone_size: -

cdr3_aa: CASSDNSRASGSTDTQYF
cdr3_nt: TGTGCCAGCAGTGACAATTCCCGGGCTAGCGGTAGCACAGATACGCAGTATTTT
j_call: TRBJ2-3
v_call: TRBV6-1
d_call: TRBD2
clone_size: -

cdr3_aa: CASSEQTGSVLAEAFF
cdr3_nt: TGTGCCAGCAGCGAGCAGACAGGTTCGGTCTTGGCTGAAGCTTTCTTT
j_call: TRBJ1-1
v_call: TRBV5-6
d_call: -
clone_size: -

cdr3_aa: CAISDGTGYGYTF
cdr3_nt: TGTGCCATCAGCGACGGGACAGGCTATGGCTACACCTTC
j_call: TRBJ1-2
v_call: TRBV10-3
d_call: TRBD1
clone_size: -

cdr3_aa: CASSYRDRGNEQYF
cdr3_nt: TGTGCCAGCAGTTACCGGGACAGGGGAAACGAGCAGTACTTC
j_call: TRBJ2-7
v_call: TRBV6-6
d_call: TRBD1
clone_size: -

cdr3_aa: CASSVARDTQYF
cdr3_nt: TGTGCCAGCAGCGTAGCCAGAGATACGCAGTATTTT
j_call: TRBJ2-3
v_call: TRBV9
d_call: -
clone_size: few

cdr3_aa: CASSYITGMTANTGELFF
cdr3_nt: TGTGCCAGCAGCTATATAACGGGTATGACAGCCAACACCGGGGAGCTGTTTTTT
j_call: TRBJ2-2
v_call: TRBV7-9
d_call: -
clone_size: -

cdr3_aa: CASSGTHYNEQFF
cdr3_nt: TGTGCCAGCAGTGGGACTCACTACAATGAGCAGTTCTTC
j_call: TRBJ2-1
v_call: TRBV2
d_call: -
clone_size: few

cdr3_aa: CASSGTGSDYGYTF
cdr3_nt: TGTGCCAGCAGTGGGACAGGGTCAGACTATGGCTACACCTTC
j_call: TRBJ1-2
v_call: TRBV9
d_call: TRBD1
clone_size: -

cdr3_aa: CASRWDRAETQYF
cdr3_nt: TGTGCCAGCAGATGGGACAGGGCGGAGACCCAGTACTTC
j_call: TRBJ2-5
v_call: TRBV2
d_call: TRBD1
clone_size: -